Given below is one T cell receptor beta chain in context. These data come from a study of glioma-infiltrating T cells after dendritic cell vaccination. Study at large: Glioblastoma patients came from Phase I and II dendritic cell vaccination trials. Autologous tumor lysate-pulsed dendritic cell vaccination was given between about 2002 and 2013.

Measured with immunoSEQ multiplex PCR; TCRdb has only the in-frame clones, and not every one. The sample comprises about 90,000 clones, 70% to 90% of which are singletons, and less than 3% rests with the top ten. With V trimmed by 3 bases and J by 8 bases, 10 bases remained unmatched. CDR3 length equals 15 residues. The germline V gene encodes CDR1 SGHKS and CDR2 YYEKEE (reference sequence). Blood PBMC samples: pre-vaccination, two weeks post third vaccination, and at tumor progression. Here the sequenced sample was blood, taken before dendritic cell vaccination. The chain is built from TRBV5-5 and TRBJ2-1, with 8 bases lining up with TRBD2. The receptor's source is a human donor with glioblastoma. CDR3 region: CASSSAGTRAYEQFF. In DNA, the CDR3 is TGTGCCAGCAGCTCGGCCGGGACTAGAGCGTATGAGCAGTTCTTC.